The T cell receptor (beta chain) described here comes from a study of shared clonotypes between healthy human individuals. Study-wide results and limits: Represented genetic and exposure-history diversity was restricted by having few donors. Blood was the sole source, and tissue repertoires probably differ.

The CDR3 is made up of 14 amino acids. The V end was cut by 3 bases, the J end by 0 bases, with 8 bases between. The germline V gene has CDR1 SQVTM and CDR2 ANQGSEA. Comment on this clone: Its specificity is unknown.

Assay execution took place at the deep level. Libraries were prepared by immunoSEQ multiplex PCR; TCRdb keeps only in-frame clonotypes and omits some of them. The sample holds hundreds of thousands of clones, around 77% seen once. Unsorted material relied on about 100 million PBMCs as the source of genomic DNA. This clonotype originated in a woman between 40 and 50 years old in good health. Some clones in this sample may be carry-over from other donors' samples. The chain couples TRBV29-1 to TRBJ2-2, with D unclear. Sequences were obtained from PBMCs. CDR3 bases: TGCAGCGTTGAGGCCAGCGCGAACACCGGGGAGCTGTTTTTT. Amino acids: CSVEASANTGELFF.